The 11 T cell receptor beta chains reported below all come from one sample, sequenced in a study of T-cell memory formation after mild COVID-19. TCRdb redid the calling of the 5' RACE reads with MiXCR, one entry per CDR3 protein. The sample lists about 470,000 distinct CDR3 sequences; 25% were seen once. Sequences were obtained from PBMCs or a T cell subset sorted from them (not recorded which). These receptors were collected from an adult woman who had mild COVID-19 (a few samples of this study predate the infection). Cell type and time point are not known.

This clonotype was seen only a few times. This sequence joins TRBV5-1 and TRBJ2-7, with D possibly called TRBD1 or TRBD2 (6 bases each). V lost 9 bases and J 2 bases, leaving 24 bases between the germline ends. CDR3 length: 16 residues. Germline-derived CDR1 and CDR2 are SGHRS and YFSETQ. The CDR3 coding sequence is TGCGCCACCCCCTTCGGGGGCTCCAGCCTCCCCTACGAGCAGTACTTC. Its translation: CATPFGGSSLPYEQYF.

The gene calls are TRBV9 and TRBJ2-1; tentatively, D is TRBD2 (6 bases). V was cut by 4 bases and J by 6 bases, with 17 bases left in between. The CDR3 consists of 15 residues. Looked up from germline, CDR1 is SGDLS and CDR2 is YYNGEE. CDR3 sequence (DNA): TGTGCCAGCAGCTCCGGGACTCCAGTTGCCAATGAGCAGTTCTTC. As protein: CASSSGTPVANEQFF.

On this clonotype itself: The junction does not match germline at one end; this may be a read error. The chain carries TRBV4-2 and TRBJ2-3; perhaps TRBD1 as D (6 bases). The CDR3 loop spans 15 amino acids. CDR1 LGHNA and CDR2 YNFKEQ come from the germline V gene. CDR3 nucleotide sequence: TGTGCCAGCAGCAAAGATCGGACAGGCACAGATACGCAGTATTTT. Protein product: CASSKDRTGTDTQYF.

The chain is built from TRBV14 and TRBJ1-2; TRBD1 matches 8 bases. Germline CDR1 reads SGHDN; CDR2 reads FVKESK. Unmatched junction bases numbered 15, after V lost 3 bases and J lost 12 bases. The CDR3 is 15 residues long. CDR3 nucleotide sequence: TGTGCCAGCAGCCAGACAGGACAGGGCCGGGTAATAAACACCTTC. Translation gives CASSQTGQGRVINTF.

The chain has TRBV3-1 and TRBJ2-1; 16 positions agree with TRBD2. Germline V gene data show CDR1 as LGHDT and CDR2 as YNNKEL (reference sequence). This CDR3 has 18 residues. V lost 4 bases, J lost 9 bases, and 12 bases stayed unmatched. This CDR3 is CASSRTGTSGRALPEQFF. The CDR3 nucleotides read TGTGCCAGCAGCCGGACCGGGACTAGCGGGAGGGCCCTCCCTGAGCAGTTCTTC.

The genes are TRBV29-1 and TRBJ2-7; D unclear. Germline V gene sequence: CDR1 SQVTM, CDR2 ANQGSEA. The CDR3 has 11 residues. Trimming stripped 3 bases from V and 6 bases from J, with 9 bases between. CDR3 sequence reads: CSVEISSEQYF. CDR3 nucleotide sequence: TGCAGCGTTGAGATAAGTTCCGAGCAGTACTTC.

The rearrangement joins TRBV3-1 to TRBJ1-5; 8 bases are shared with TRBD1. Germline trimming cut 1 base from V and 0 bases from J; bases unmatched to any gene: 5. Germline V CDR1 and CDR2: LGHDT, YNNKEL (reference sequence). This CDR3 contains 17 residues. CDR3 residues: CASSQGTGIYSNQPQHF. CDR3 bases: TGTGCCAGCAGCCAAGGGACAGGGATCTATAGCAATCAGCCCCAGCATTTT.

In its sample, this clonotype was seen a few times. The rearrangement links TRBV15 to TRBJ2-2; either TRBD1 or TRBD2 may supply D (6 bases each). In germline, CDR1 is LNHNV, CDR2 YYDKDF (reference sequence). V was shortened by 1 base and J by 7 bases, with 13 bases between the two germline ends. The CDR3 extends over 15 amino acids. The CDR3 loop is CATSRASGAGGELFF. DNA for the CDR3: TGTGCCACCAGCAGAGCCTCGGGGGCTGGCGGGGAGCTGTTTTTT. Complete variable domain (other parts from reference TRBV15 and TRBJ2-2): DAMVIQNPRYQVTQFGKPVTLSCSQTLNHNVMYWYQQKSSQAPKLLFHYYDKDFNNEADTPDNFQSRRPNTSFCFLDIRSPGLGDTAMYLCATSRASGAGGELFFGEGSRLTVL.

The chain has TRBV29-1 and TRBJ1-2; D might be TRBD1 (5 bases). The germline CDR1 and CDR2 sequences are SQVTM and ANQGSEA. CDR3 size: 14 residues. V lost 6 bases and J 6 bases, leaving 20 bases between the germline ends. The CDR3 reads CSVERTGPADGYTF. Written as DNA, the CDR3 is TGCAGCGTGGAAAGAACAGGACCGGCGGATGGCTACACCTTC. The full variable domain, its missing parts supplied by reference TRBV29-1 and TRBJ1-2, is SAVISQKPSRDICQRGTSLTIQCQVDSQVTMMFWYRQQPGQSLTLIATANQGSEATYESGFVIDKFPISRPNLTFSTLTVSNMSPEDSSIYLCSVERTGPADGYTFGSGTRLTVV.

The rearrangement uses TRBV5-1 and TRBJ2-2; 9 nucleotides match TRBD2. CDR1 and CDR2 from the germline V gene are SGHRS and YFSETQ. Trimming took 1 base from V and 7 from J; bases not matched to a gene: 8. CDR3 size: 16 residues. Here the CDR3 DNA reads TGCGCCAGCAGCTTGTTGAGACTAGCGGAGTACGGGGAGCTGTTTTTT. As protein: CASSLLRLAEYGELFF.

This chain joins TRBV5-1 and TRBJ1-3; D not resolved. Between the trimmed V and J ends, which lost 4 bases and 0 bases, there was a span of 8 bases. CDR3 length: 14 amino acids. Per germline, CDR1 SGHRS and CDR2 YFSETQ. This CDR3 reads CASSDGSSGNTIYF. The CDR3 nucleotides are TGCGCCAGCAGCGATGGGTCCTCTGGAAACACCATATATTTT.